This T cell receptor beta chain was captured in a study of T-cell reconstitution after alpha-beta-depleted transplantation in children. At least ten counts were recorded for this clonotype. Preparation of the TCRbeta library involved a method that used unique molecular identifiers. TCRdb ran MiXCR on the PCR reads and lists one entry per CDR3 protein. The sample holds about 610,000 distinct CDR3 sequences; over 9.5% are singletons and the top ten take approximately 4.1%. The V gene lost 7 bases and the J gene lost 7 bases, with 7 bases spanning the gap. This CDR3 spans 11 amino acids. This specimen consisted of PBMCs from the stem cell graft donor, obtained from the stem cell graft. The receptor comes from a human donor who donated a stem cell graft to a child with acute myeloid leukemia. The chain joins TRBV12-3 or TRBV12-4 to TRBJ1-4; D gene unclear. The CDR3 coding sequence is TGTGCCAGCACCCCCGGTGAAAAACTGTTTTTT. Translating gives CASTPGEKLFF.